Given below is one TCR beta chain in context. Its matching antigen is unknown. Genomic DNA served as template for TCR beta VDJ and CDR3 profiling. TCRdb analysed the reads with MiXCR anew, one entry per CDR3 protein. This table has 190,000 or so distinct CDR3 sequences, roughly 55% appearing once. The source of the sample is a study of CD8+CD57+ T cells in acquired aplastic anemia. The study's findings and limits: Overlap between patients and controls comprised 25 to 35 CD8+ CDR3 sequences.

Trimming removed 4 bases at V and 1 base at J, with 9 bases between. Germline V gene lookup returns CDR1 SGDLS and CDR2 YYNGEE. The CDR3 length is 14 residues. Specimen: sorted CD4+, CD8+, or CD8+CD57+ T cells (not recorded which) from PBMCs. V and J are TRBV9 and TRBJ2-1, with D unclear. This TCR was sampled from a human donor in good health. The CDR3: CASSMVESYNEQFF. In nucleotides, the CDR3 is TGTGCCAGCAGCATGGTCGAATCCTACAATGAGCAGTTCTTC.